The sample holds a few counts of the clone carrying this T cell receptor (beta chain). As yet, its antigen is unknown. The primer mix had 60 Vbeta and 13 Jbeta primers. Produced via immunoSEQ multiplex PCR; TCRdb's table is partial and in-frame only. This table holds about 57,000 clones, 55% to 85% found once. The sample belongs to a study of cytomegalovirus exposure and HLA in healthy donors. Findings and caveats of the study: Prior analysis indicated that the majority of TCR beta V segments exhibited productivity approximately 87% or approximately 30% of the time. Overall, some 160 TCR beta chains were annotated as cytomegalovirus-associated. Further analysis was carried out later, and it showed several of the most significant clusters appearing linked to common viral pathogens.

This TCR was recovered from a woman aged 45-59 years in good health and CMV-seronegative. Sequenced material: PBMCs.

CDR3 sequence: CATGQGDQETQYF. As DNA, the CDR3 is TGTGCCACGGGACAGGGGGACCAAGAGACCCAGTACTTC. V and J are TRBV10-3 and TRBJ2-5; 11 bases are shared with TRBD1. The trim removed 10 bases at V and 0 bases at J, leaving 1 base unmatched. The germline gives CDR1 ENHRY, CDR2 SYGVKD. The CDR3 runs 13 residues.